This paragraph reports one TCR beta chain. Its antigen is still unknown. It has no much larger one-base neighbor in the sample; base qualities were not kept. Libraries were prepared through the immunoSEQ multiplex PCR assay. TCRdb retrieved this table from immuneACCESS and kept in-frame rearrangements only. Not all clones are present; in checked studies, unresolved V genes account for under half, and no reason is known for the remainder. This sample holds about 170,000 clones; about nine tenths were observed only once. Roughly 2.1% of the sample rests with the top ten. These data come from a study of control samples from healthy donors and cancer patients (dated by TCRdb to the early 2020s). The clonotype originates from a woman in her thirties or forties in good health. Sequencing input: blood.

In nucleotides, the sequence is TGTGCCAGCAGCCCGCCGGGCCGAGTAGGAAACACCATATATTTT. It is translated as CASSPPGRVGNTIYF. The chain is made from TRBV5-6 and TRBJ1-3, with the D gene not confidently named. The germline V gene encodes CDR1 SGHDT and CDR2 YYEEEE. Its CDR3 holds 15 amino acids, cysteine through phenylalanine. The CDR3 DNA has 45 bases and is translated from base 1. V and J lose 4 bases and 4 bases, and a span of 15 bases separates them.